This TCR beta chain was sequenced during a study of identifying expanded T cells in peripheral blood. Trimming pared 1 base from V and 5 bases from J, leaving 12 bases between. Per the germline V gene, CDR1 is MGHRA and CDR2 is YSYEKL. This CDR3 region has 15 residues. Sequencing used immunoSEQ multiplex PCR; TCRdb keeps in-frame clones, though not all of them. The sample lists about 90,000 clones; 86% were seen once. The chain couples TRBV4-1 to TRBJ2-1, with unresolved D. Sample: blood. This receptor was obtained from a person between 18 and 69 years old in good health. The CDR3 DNA reads as TGCGCCAGCAGCCAAGTTTCCGAGACCCACAATGAGCAGTTCTTC. It specifies CASSQVSETHNEQFF.